These T cell receptor beta chains were read from a single sample in a study of cytomegalovirus exposure and HLA in healthy donors. Profiling relied on immunoSEQ multiplex PCR, and the TCRdb table lists in-frame clones only, not all of them. The sample includes about 150,000 clones, about 8.9% of them seen just once. Sequencing used PBMCs. The receptors originated from a man aged 45 to 65 in good health and CMV-seronegative. Both conserved end residues are part of each CDR3. D genes are given only for firm matches. Clone size is stated in some rows and not others, as once, few, many or a class when expanded.

d_call	v_call	clone_size	j_call	cdr3_nt	cdr3_aa
TRBD2	TRBV7-9	.	TRBJ2-3	TGTGCCAGCAAAAAACTAGCGGGGGGAAGAGACACAGATACGCAGTATTTT	CASKKLAGGRDTDTQYF
TRBD1	TRBV7-2	few	TRBJ1-1	TGTGCCAGCAGCTTAGAGGGGACAGGGTGGTATACTGAAGCTTTCTTT	CASSLEGTGWYTEAFF
.	TRBV5-1	few	TRBJ1-1	TGCGCCAGCAGCTTGTTGGGGCCCTCTGAAGCTTTCTTT	CASSLLGPSEAFF
.	TRBV7-3	.	TRBJ1-1	TGTGCCAGCAGCTTAATGGCGAACACTGAAGCTTTCTTT	CASSLMANTEAFF
TRBD1	TRBV19	.	TRBJ2-1	TGTGCCAGTAGTAAGCGAACCGGGACAGGGTCCTACAATGAGCAGTTCTTC	CASSKRTGTGSYNEQFF
.	TRBV5-4	.	TRBJ2-1	TGTGCCAGCAGCTTAGAACCAAGAACTACAACCTACAATGAGCAGTTCTTC	CASSLEPRTTTYNEQFF
TRBD2	TRBV11-2	few	TRBJ2-5	TGTGCCAGCAGCTTAGCCCCGGCTAGCGGGGGCCGGGAGACCCAGTACTTC	CASSLAPASGGRETQYF
TRBD1	TRBV19	few	TRBJ1-1	TGTGCCAGTAGTCCGCGACAGGGGAGAACTGAAGCTTTCTTT	CASSPRQGRTEAFF
.	TRBV27	few	TRBJ2-7	TGTGCCAGCAGTCTACGAACCGCGGGGAGTAGCTCCTACGAGCAGTACTTC	CASSLRTAGSSSYEQYF
.	TRBV19	once	TRBJ2-5	TGTGCCAGTAGTATAGGAGGGTCACAAGAGACCCAGTACTTC	CASSIGGSQETQYF
TRBD2	TRBV9	.	TRBJ2-7	TGTGCCAGCAGCGTGTCCGGGACTAGCGGATCCTACGAGCAGTACTTC	CASSVSGTSGSYEQYF
.	TRBV6-5	.	TRBJ1-5	TGTGCCAGCTCCCGCAGGGACTCAAATCAGCCCCAGCATTTT	CASSRRDSNQPQHF
.	TRBV10-2	few	TRBJ2-7	TGCGCCAGCCTTAGGACAGAGTCCTACGAGCAGTACTTC	CASLRTESYEQYF
TRBD1	TRBV7-8	.	TRBJ1-5	TGTGCCAGCAGCACCCGACAGGGGAATAGCAATCAGCCCCAGCATTTT	CASSTRQGNSNQPQHF
.	TRBV5-4	few	TRBJ2-5	TGTGCCAGCAGCAGGACAGTGTTCCAAGAGACCCAGTACTTC	CASSRTVFQETQYF
.	TRBV6-1	.	TRBJ2-1	TGTGCCAGTACAGGGGCGGGGTACAATGAGCAGTTCTTC	CASTGAGYNEQFF
.	TRBV5-4	.	TRBJ1-2	TGTGCCAGCAGCTTGTACTCAGGCCGGGGCTATGGCTACACCTTC	CASSLYSGRGYGYTF
TRBD2	TRBV9	few	TRBJ2-7	TGTGCCAGCAGCCCACGGACTAGCGGGTACTACGAGCAGTACTTC	CASSPRTSGYYEQYF
TRBD2	TRBV7-2	few	TRBJ2-5	TGTGCCAGCAGCCGCCTGGGGCTAGCGGCCTTCCAAGAGACCCAGTACTTC	CASSRLGLAAFQETQYF
TRBD1	TRBV7-2	few	TRBJ1-1	TGTGCCAGCAGCTCTAGACAGGGCACTGAAGCTTTCTTT	CASSSRQGTEAFF
TRBD2	TRBV7-2	few	TRBJ2-7	TGTGCCAGCAGCTTTACACCGGGGCTAGCGGCCTACGAGCAGTACTTC	CASSFTPGLAAYEQYF
.	TRBV7-3	.	TRBJ2-5	TGTGCCAGCAGCTTGGGCGGAGCAGGGGAGACCCAGTACTTC	CASSLGGAGETQYF